This note documents a single TCR beta chain sequence. No antigen is known for it. TCR beta CDR3 regions were amplified from RNA. HTBI primers were the set used in a first-round RT-PCR of the TCR CDR3. TCRdb analysed the multiplex PCR reads with MiXCR anew, one entry per CDR3 protein. The repertoire holds 500,000 or so distinct CDR3 sequences, with 15% to 20% as singletons. The data derive from a study of T cells in Graves' hyperthyroidism and ophthalmopathy. Study-wide results and limits: Within blood appeared most thyroid clonotypes that had expanded above 0.001. A 13 V-J model separated ophthalmopathy from stable hyperthyroidism.

The CDR3 totals 14 residues. Trimming shortened V by 4 bases and J by 4 bases, and 14 bases separated the two germline ends. Germline V gene lookup returns CDR1 SGHRS and CDR2 YFSETQ. Fresh peripheral blood, around 9.3 ml of it, supplied the PBMCs. The clonotype was recovered from a woman between 18 and 29 years old with Graves' ophthalmopathy. Sequenced input: blood. This rearrangement joins TRBV5-1 to TRBJ1-2; a weak D match, TRBD1 (5 bases). This CDR3 reads CASSPGGTFYGYTF. DNA for the CDR3: TGCGCCAGCAGCCCGGGGGGGACTTTCTATGGCTACACCTTC.